This TCR beta chain was captured in a study of OX40 agonist ivuxolimab in advanced cancers. General study findings and limits: The authors also found low normalized T-cell clonal expansion in some nonresponders. Within 6 weeks, CD4+ and CD8+ blood T cells expanded clonally at 0.1 to 3.0 mg/kg. CD8+ T cells were the subset that, on average, had more expanded clones than CD4+.

Autoimmune disease history or systemic immunosuppression disqualified patients. Regarding this clone: The antigen remains unidentified.

Looked up from germline, CDR1 is MNHEY and CDR2 is SMNVEV (reference sequence). The CDR3 contains 16 residues. The germline V and J ends were trimmed by 5 bases and 2 bases, with 17 bases remaining between them. TCRdb's copy holds only in-frame clones and misses some; the assay was immunoSEQ multiplex PCR. Of roughly 70,000 clones detected, roughly 84% appear once; the ten largest clones hold roughly 0.69%. Specimen: CD4+ or CD8+ T cells sorted from blood, collected in a trial of the OX40 agonist ivuxolimab. The sequence was obtained from an adult with an advanced solid tumor such as melanoma, head and neck, liver or kidney cancer. The genes are TRBV27 and TRBJ2-3; TRBD1 is a possible D gene (6 bases). The CDR3 region has the DNA TGTGCCAGCAGTATAAGAGGACAGATATACACAGATACGCAGTATTTT. Translating gives CASSIRGQIYTDTQYF.